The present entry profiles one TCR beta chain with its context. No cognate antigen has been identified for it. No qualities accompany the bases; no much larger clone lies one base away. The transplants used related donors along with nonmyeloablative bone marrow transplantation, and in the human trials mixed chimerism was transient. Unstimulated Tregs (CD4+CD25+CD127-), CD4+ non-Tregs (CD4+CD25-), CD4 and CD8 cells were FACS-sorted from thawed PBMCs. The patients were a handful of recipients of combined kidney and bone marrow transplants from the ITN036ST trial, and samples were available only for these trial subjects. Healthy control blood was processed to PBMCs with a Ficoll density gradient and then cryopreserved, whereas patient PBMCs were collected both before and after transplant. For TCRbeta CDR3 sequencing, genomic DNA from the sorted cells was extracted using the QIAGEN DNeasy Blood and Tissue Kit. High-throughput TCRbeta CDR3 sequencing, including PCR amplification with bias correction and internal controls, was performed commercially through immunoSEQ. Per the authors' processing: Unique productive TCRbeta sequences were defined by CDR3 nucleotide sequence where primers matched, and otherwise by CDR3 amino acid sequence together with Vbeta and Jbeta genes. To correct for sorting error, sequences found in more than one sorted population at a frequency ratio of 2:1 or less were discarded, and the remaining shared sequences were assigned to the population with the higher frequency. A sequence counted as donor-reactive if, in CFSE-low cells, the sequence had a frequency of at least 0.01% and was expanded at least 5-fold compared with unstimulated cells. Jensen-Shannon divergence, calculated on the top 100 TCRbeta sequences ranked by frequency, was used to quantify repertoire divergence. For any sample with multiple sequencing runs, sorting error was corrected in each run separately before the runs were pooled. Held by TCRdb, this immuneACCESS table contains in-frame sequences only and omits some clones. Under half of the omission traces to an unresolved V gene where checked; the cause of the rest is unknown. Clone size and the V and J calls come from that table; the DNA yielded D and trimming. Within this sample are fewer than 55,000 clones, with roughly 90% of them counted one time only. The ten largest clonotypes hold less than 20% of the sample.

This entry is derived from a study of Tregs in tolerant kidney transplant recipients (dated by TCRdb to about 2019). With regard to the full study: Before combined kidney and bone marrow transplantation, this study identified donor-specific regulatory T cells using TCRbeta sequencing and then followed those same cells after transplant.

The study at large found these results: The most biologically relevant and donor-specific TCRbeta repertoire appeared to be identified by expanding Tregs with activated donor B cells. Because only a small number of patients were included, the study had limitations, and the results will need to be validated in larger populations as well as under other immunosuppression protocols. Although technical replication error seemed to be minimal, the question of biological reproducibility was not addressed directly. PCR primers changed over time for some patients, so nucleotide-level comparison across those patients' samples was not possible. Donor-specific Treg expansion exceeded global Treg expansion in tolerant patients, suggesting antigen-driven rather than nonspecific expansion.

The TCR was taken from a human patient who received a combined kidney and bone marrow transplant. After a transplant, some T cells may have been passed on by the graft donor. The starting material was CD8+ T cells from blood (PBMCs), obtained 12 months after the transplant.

The nucleotides read TGTGCCAGCAGTGTCGGGAGTCCCTACGAGCAGTACTTC. The resulting protein is CASSVGSPYEQYF. This chain joins TRBV27 to TRBJ2-7; TRBD2 is possibly the D segment (6 matching bases). The germline V gene (reference sequence) supplies CDR1 MNHEY and CDR2 SMNVEV. At the junction V is shortened by 5 bases and J by 2 bases, with 10 bases in between. The CDR3 covers 13 residues, taking in both the cysteine and the phenylalanine. Of the read, only the CDR3 DNA is kept; its 39 bases are in frame from base 1.